Listed here are 8 T cell receptor beta chains from one sample, sequenced in a study of blood T cell repertoires in COVID-19. Some clones are missing from TCRdb's copy, which holds only in-frame ones; the method was immunoSEQ multiplex PCR. The table lists a few hundred thousand clones, roughly 86% of them singletons, with roughly 11% in the top ten. The sample consisted of peripheral blood. These receptors originate from a woman in her 30s with COVID-19, enrolled during active disease.

The CDR3 DNA follows: TGTGCCAGCAGCGTGGGGGGGACTTCTTACAATGAGCAGTTCTTC. Amino acid sequence: CASSVGGTSYNEQFF. J is TRBJ2-1 and V is TRBV9; TRBD2 agrees at 7 bases. The CDR3 runs to 15 residues. The germline V gene has CDR1 SGDLS and CDR2 YYNGEE. V dropped 2 bases and J dropped 4; count of bases not matched to a gene: 6.

The gene calls are TRBV4-2 and TRBJ1-2; TRBD1 matches at 7 bases. The germline V gene encodes CDR1 LGHNA and CDR2 YNFKEQ. J was trimmed by 9 bases and V by 0 bases; bases with no gene match: 4. The CDR3 length is 13 residues. CDR3 bases: TGTGCCAGCAGCCAAGATACAGGGGCGAGCTACACCTTC. Amino acids: CASSQDTGASYTF.

V is TRBV19 and J is TRBJ1-4, with 7 bases fitting TRBD1. The CDR3 contains 15 residues. Germline V gene sequence: CDR1 LNHDA, CDR2 SQIVND (reference sequence). Trimming at V came to 5 bases and at J to 7 bases, leaving 10 bases not matched to a gene. CDR3 amino acids: CASSPQGTTIEKLFF. The CDR3, as DNA: TGTGCCAGTAGTCCACAGGGGACGACGATTGAAAAACTGTTTTTT.

The J gene is TRBJ2-2, the V gene TRBV11-2, with D possibly being TRBD1 (6 bases). The CDR3 has 15 amino acids. Per germline, CDR1 SGHAT and CDR2 FQNNGV. Trimming left V 1 base short and J 7 bases short, with 13 bases between. Here the CDR3 DNA reads TGTGCCAGCAGCTTAGGAACAGGGCTGGACGGGGAGCTGTTTTTT. Translated, it gives CASSLGTGLDGELFF. Complete variable domain (other parts from reference TRBV11-2 and TRBJ2-2): EAGVAQSPRYKIIEKRQSVAFWCNPISGHATLYWYQQILGQGPKLLIQFQNNGVVDDSQLPKDRFSAERLKGVDSTLKIQPAKLEDSAVYLCASSLGTGLDGELFFGEGSRLTVL.

The chain carries TRBV6-5 and TRBJ1-1; 9 positions agree with TRBD1. The CDR3 extends over 14 amino acids. V trimming: 4 bases; J trimming: 8 bases; junction bases outside the gene matches: 8. Germline CDR1 reads MNHEY; CDR2 reads SVGAGI. The CDR3 nucleotides read TGTGCCAGCAGTTGGGGACAGGGAAGGGGCGAAGCTTTCTTT. As protein: CASSWGQGRGEAFF.

The chain couples TRBV4-1 to TRBJ1-4, with D uncertain. The CDR3 loop spans 13 amino acids. The germline V gene encodes CDR1 MGHRA and CDR2 YSYEKL. V dropped 1 base and J dropped 5 bases, with 5 bases sitting between them. CDR3: CASSQGRNEKLFF. The CDR3, as DNA: TGCGCCAGCAGCCAAGGCAGAAATGAAAAACTGTTTTTT.

The J gene is TRBJ1-1, the V gene TRBV19, with D hard to call. In germline, CDR1 is LNHDA, CDR2 SQIVND (reference sequence). CDR3 length equals 14 residues. V was cut by 4 bases and J by 6 bases, with 15 bases left in between. CDR3 sequence reads: CASSTSGGLSEAFF. CDR3 DNA: TGTGCCAGTAGTACATCAGGAGGGCTGTCTGAAGCTTTCTTT.

The chain employs TRBV5-8 and TRBJ2-7; no reliable D call. This CDR3 spans 15 amino acids. CDR1 and CDR2 from the germline V gene are SGHTS and YDEGEE. V was clipped by 0 bases and J by 0 bases, with 10 bases between them. The CDR3 DNA is TGTGCCAGCAGCTTGGACACCACCAACTCCTACGAGCAGTACTTC. It yields the protein CASSLDTTNSYEQYF.